The 27 T cell receptor beta chains given below trace back to one sample, sequenced in a study of blood T cell repertoires in COVID-19. Libraries were prepared by immunoSEQ multiplex PCR; TCRdb keeps only in-frame clonotypes and omits some of them. The table has 240,000 or so clones, roughly 90% seen once. The sequencing sample was made of peripheral blood. The receptors stem from a man between 60 and 75 years old with acute or convalescent COVID-19.

The chain joins TRBV6-5 to TRBJ2-7, with TRBD2 identical over 7 bases. V lost 7 bases, J lost 5 bases, and 8 bases stayed unmatched. The CDR3 covers 13 residues. Germline values: CDR1 MNHEY, CDR2 SVGAGI. The DNA for the CDR3 is TGTGCCAGCAAGGGCGGGAGCGGTCACGAGCAGTACTTC. Translated: CASKGGSGHEQYF.

The rearrangement joins TRBV27 to TRBJ2-1; D possibly corresponds to TRBD2 (7 bases). V was cut by 3 bases and J by 9 bases, with 18 bases left in between. This CDR3 has 15 residues. Germline CDR1 and CDR2: MNHEY and SMNVEV (reference sequence). CDR3 region: CASSLRGRDMGEQFF. The CDR3 nucleotides read TGTGCCAGCAGTTTGAGAGGGAGGGACATGGGTGAGCAGTTCTTC.

The chain carries TRBV30 and TRBJ1-2; possible D gene TRBD1, 5 bases. The CDR3 runs 13 residues. Germline V lookup: CDR1 GTSNPN, CDR2 SVGIG (reference sequence). Trimming left V 0 bases short and J 7 bases short, with 12 bases between. CDR3 sequence: CAWSVQGEGGYTF. CDR3 sequence (DNA): TGTGCCTGGAGTGTACAAGGGGAAGGTGGCTACACCTTC.

V gene TRBV5-8 combines with J gene TRBJ1-2; no definite D call. Germline V gene lookup returns CDR1 SGHTS and CDR2 YDEGEE. V lost 4 bases, J lost 1 base, and 11 bases lay in between. The CDR3 spans 14 residues. The CDR3 spells CASSKQDFNYGYTF. CDR3 in DNA: TGTGCCAGCAGCAAACAAGATTTTAACTATGGCTACACCTTC.

V and J are TRBV28 and TRBJ1-1; D is perhaps TRBD1 (6 bases). The CDR3 is 14 amino acids. Looked up from germline, CDR1 is MDHEN and CDR2 is SYDVKM. V was shortened by 6 bases and J by 1 base, with 12 bases between the two germline ends. The CDR3 sequence: CASREDRPNTEAFF. The CDR3 DNA sequence: TGTGCCAGCAGGGAGGACAGACCGAACACTGAAGCTTTCTTT.

The rearrangement links TRBV5-1 to TRBJ1-4; D remains ambiguous. The CDR3 has 14 residues. Germline V gene data show CDR1 as SGHRS and CDR2 as YFSETQ. Trimming cost V 2 bases and J 6 bases, with 11 bases left between them. The CDR3 DNA reads as TGCGCCAGCAGCTTAGACGGCGGGGATGAAAAACTGTTTTTT. It translates to CASSLDGGDEKLFF.

The CDR3 sequence: CASSSPRGSGGELFF. CDR3 bases: TGTGCCAGCAGCTCCCCTCGGGGTTCGGGCGGGGAGCTGTTTTTT. The chain employs TRBV11-2 and TRBJ2-2; TRBD2 might be the D (5 bases). V dropped 4 bases and J dropped 7 bases, with 16 bases sitting between them. CDR3 size: 15 residues. Germline CDR1 and CDR2: SGHAT and FQNNGV.

The chain couples TRBV6-6 to TRBJ1-1; weak D call: TRBD1 (6 bases). Trimming took off 5 bases at V and 5 bases at J, with 9 bases between the two ends. Per germline, CDR1 MNHNY and CDR2 SVGAGI (reference sequence). The CDR3 covers 12 residues. The CDR3 DNA is TGTGCCAGCAGTCCAGACAGGACTGAAGCTTTCTTT. It translates to CASSPDRTEAFF.

The V and J genes are TRBV30 and TRBJ2-5, with 9 bases that match TRBD1. CDR1 GTSNPN and CDR2 SVGIG come from the germline V gene (reference sequence). The trim removed 8 bases at V and 4 bases at J, leaving 2 bases unmatched. CDR3 length: 11 amino acids. CDR3: CAKDRGETQYF. CDR3 bases: TGTGCCAAGGACAGGGGAGAGACCCAGTACTTC.

The chain has TRBV2 and TRBJ1-2, with D possibly matching TRBD1 (5 bases). CDR1 is SNHLY and CDR2 is FYNNEI in the germline V gene. This CDR3 comprises 13 residues. V was shortened by 4 bases and J by 4 bases, with 10 bases between the two germline ends. CDR3 DNA sequence: TGTGCCAGCAGTGTAGGAGGGGCCTATGGCTACACCTTC. It encodes CASSVGGAYGYTF.

The chain carries TRBV29-1 and TRBJ2-1; 14 bases line up with TRBD2. V lost 3 bases to trimming and J lost 10 bases; unmatched junction nucleotides: 5. The CDR3 has 14 amino acids. Germline CDR1 reads SQVTM; CDR2 reads ANQGSEA. This CDR3 reads CSVEGLAGASEQFF. The DNA for the CDR3 is TGCAGCGTTGAGGGACTAGCGGGAGCGTCGGAGCAGTTCTTC.

The V gene is TRBV21-1, the J gene TRBJ2-5; the listed D gene, TRBD2, was not tested against the DNA. TRBV21-1 counts as a pseudogene. The CDR3 covers 18 residues. The CDR3 region is CASSKSRLAETSQETQYF. CDR3 bases: TGTGCCAGCAGCAAAAGTCGGCTAGCGGAGACTTCCCAAGAGACCCAGTACTTC.

This clone was picked up one time. This chain uses TRBV2 with TRBJ2-1; tentative D call: TRBD2 (5 bases). Trimming left V 1 base short and J 5 bases short, with 12 bases between. Germline-derived CDR1 and CDR2 are SNHLY and FYNNEI. This CDR3 has 15 residues. CDR3 DNA: TGTGCCAGCAGTGAAGGTCGAGGGCTTGACAATGAGCAGTTCTTC. It codes for CASSEGRGLDNEQFF.

CDR3 region: CSASSGPPTYEQYF. CDR3 coding DNA: TGCAGTGCTAGTAGCGGCCCACCGACCTACGAGCAGTACTTC. The rearrangement joins TRBV20-1 to TRBJ2-7; D perhaps matches TRBD2 (6 bases). The CDR3 totals 14 residues. Germline V gives CDR1 DFQATT, CDR2 SNEGSKA (reference sequence). Trimming removed 3 bases at V and 2 bases at J, with 14 bases between.

The genes are TRBV30 and TRBJ1-1; D is unclear. Germline CDR1 is GTSNPN and CDR2 is SVGIG (reference sequence). The V end was cut by 1 base, the J end by 3 bases, with 6 bases between. The CDR3 loop spans 12 amino acids. CDR3 region: CAWSGSDTEAFF. CDR3 bases: TGTGCCTGGAGTGGGTCAGACACTGAAGCTTTCTTT.

V and J are TRBV30 and TRBJ2-1; perhaps TRBD2 as D (5 bases). The V end was cut by 0 bases, the J end by 3 bases, with 12 bases between. In germline, CDR1 is GTSNPN, CDR2 SVGIG (reference sequence). The CDR3 extends over 15 amino acids. CDR3 protein: CAWSVRAGIYNEQFF. The CDR3 nucleotides read TGTGCCTGGAGTGTAAGGGCGGGTATCTACAATGAGCAGTTCTTC.

The chain links TRBV19 to TRBJ2-5; D might be TRBD2 (6 bases). CDR1 is LNHDA and CDR2 is SQIVND in the germline V gene (reference sequence). V lost 5 bases and J 4 bases, leaving 14 bases between the germline ends. The CDR3 totals 14 residues. The chain's CDR3 is CASSAPGGRETQYF. In DNA, the CDR3 is TGTGCCAGTAGTGCCCCCGGGGGAAGAGAGACCCAGTACTTC.

This clone was recorded only once. V and J are TRBV13 and TRBJ1-4; D not resolved. The CDR3 has 15 amino acids. V was pared by 5 bases and J by 5 bases, with 15 bases between. Germline V CDR1 and CDR2: PRHDT, FYEKMQ (reference sequence). The CDR3 here is CASSVFSALNEKLFF. CDR3 DNA: TGTGCCAGCAGCGTATTTTCCGCTCTAAATGAAAAACTGTTTTTT.

The rearrangement joins TRBV2 to TRBJ2-3, with D possibly TRBD2 on 5 matching bases. There are 15 residues in the CDR3. Per germline, CDR1 SNHLY and CDR2 FYNNEI. Trimming removed 4 bases from V and 6 bases from J, with 17 bases in between. This chain's CDR3 is CASSVGGPRVDTQYF. The DNA of the CDR3 is TGTGCCAGCAGTGTGGGCGGACCGAGGGTTGATACGCAGTATTTT.

The chain carries TRBV4-2 and TRBJ1-3; D uncertain. CDR1 is LGHNA, CDR2 YNFKEQ, per germline. This CDR3 is 16 amino acids long. Trimming removed 1 base from V and 0 bases from J, with 10 bases in between. CDR3 in amino acids: CASSQGAVTSGNTIYF. DNA for the CDR3: TGTGCCAGCAGCCAAGGGGCCGTCACCTCTGGAAACACCATATATTTT.

The chain is built from TRBV3-1 (or the pseudogene TRBV3-2) and TRBJ2-5; TRBD2 matches 10 bases. Trimming cost V 1 base and J 3 bases; bases outside gene matches: 2. The germline V gene encodes CDR1 LGHDT and CDR2 YNNKEL (reference sequence). CDR3 size: 15 residues. This CDR3 reads CASSQATSGKETQYF. The DNA for the CDR3 is TGTGCCAGCAGCCAAGCAACTAGCGGGAAAGAGACCCAGTACTTC.

The rearrangement joins TRBV7-9 to TRBJ2-7; no definite D call. Germline CDR1 reads SEHNR; CDR2 reads FQNEAQ (reference sequence). V was pared by 3 bases and J by 6 bases, with 9 bases between. The CDR3 runs to 12 residues. CDR3 coding DNA: TGTGCCAGCAGCTTTACGGCGGCCGAGCAGTACTTC. Its translation: CASSFTAAEQYF.

The chain links TRBV19 to TRBJ1-2, with 8 positions matching TRBD1. CDR3 length: 13 amino acids. Losses at the gene ends were 3 bases for V and 8 bases for J; bases not matched to a gene: 5. Looked up from germline, CDR1 is LNHDA and CDR2 is SQIVND (reference sequence). The CDR3 reads CASSMDRVGGYTF. The DNA for the CDR3 is TGTGCCAGTAGTATGGACAGGGTTGGCGGCTACACCTTC. Full variable domain (outside the CDR3, taken from reference TRBV19 and TRBJ1-2): DGGITQSPKYLFRKEGQNVTLSCEQNLNHDAMYWYRQDPGQGLRLIYYSQIVNDFQKGDIAEGYSVSREKKESFPLTVTSAQKNPTAFYLCASSMDRVGGYTFGSGTRLTVV.

This chain joins TRBV9 and TRBJ2-7; D not certain. The V and J ends lost 0 bases and 3 bases respectively, with 13 bases between them. CDR3 length: 15 amino acids. CDR1 is SGDLS, CDR2 YYNGEE, per germline. The CDR3 DNA follows: TGTGCCAGCAGCGTAGCTGTCCATAGCAGCTACGAGCAGTACTTC. It yields the protein CASSVAVHSSYEQYF.

This chain links TRBV10-3 with TRBJ2-3; D unresolved. In germline, CDR1 is ENHRY, CDR2 SYGVKD. Trimming shortened V by 4 bases and J by 4 bases, and 18 bases separated the two germline ends. This CDR3 region has 16 residues. Here the CDR3 reads CAISVAPVLRADTQYF. CDR3 bases: TGTGCCATCAGTGTCGCCCCCGTGCTACGGGCAGATACGCAGTATTTT.

This chain uses TRBV11-3 with TRBJ2-7; D is perhaps TRBD2 (6 bases). The V and J ends lost 1 base and 0 bases respectively, with 7 bases between them. Germline loops: CDR1 SGHNT, CDR2 YENEEA. The CDR3 contains 14 residues. CDR3: CASSLVGSSYEQYF. The CDR3 coding sequence is TGTGCCAGCAGCTTAGTCGGGAGCTCCTACGAGCAGTACTTC.

This clone appeared once. CDR3 in DNA: TGTGCCAGCAGCTCTCGACTAGCGGGCACAGATACGCAGTATTTT. Its translation: CASSSRLAGTDTQYF. The chain uses TRBV7-6 and TRBJ2-3, with TRBD2 matching over 9 bases. Germline V gene lookup returns CDR1 SGHVS and CDR2 FNYEAQ. The CDR3 extends over 15 amino acids. With V trimmed by 4 bases and J by 1 base, 3 bases remained unmatched.